The present entry profiles one T cell receptor (beta chain) with its context. The same CDR3 arises from other DNA sequences in this sample as well. PCR primers comprised 60 Vbeta and 13 Jbeta primers. TCRdb's copy holds only in-frame clones and misses some; the assay was immunoSEQ multiplex PCR. The sample holds about 160,000 clones, 79% seen once. This sample stems from a study of cytomegalovirus exposure and HLA in healthy donors. Sequenced: PBMCs. The origin of this receptor is a human donor in good health.

CDR3 sequence reads: CATKDPGGYQPQHF. The CDR3 DNA is TGTGCCACCAAAGACCCAGGAGGTTACCAGCCCCAGCATTTT. The rearrangement joins TRBV6-1 to TRBJ1-5; the D is unclear. The length of the CDR3 is 14 residues. V gave up 10 bases and J gave up 7 bases, with 20 bases separating them. In germline, CDR1 is MNHNS, CDR2 SASEGT.